This is a list of T cell receptor beta chains from one sample in a study of tumor-infiltrating lymphocytes in primary liver carcinoma. Using its own MiXCR run on the multiplex PCR reads, TCRdb lists one record per CDR3 protein. The data hold 300,000 to 350,000 distinct CDR3 sequences, with around 60% observed a single time. The sample was peripheral blood. The origin of the receptors is a middle-aged man with primary liver carcinoma and hepatitis B virus infection. CDR3s include the opening cysteine and the closing phenylalanine or tryptophan. A D gene is named only where the DNA matches it firmly. A row's size may be missing; if present it is once, few, many or a size class.

once,TRBJ2-1,.,TRBV10-3,CAISESRLFGNEQFF,TGTGCCATTAGTGAGTCTCGTCTGTTCGGCAATGAGCAGTTCTTC
.,TRBJ1-2,TRBD1,TRBV11-2,CASSGQVGGYTF,TGTGCCAGCAGCGGACAGGTTGGCGGCTACACCTTC
.,TRBJ2-6,.,TRBV4-1,CASSQGFVSGVNVLTF,TGCGCCAGCAGCCAAGGTTTCGTCTCTGGGGTCAACGTCCTGACTTTC
many,TRBJ1-1,TRBD1,TRBV29-1,CSVEAGQGAEAFF,TGCAGCGTTGAAGCGGGACAGGGTGCTGAAGCTTTCTTT
.,TRBJ2-2,.,TRBV5-5,CASSLGRINTGELFF,TGTGCCAGCAGCTTGGGGCGGATCAACACCGGGGAGCTGTTTTTT
.,TRBJ1-5,TRBD1,TRBV6-6,CTSSYLGQINQPQHF,TGTACCAGCAGTTACTTGGGACAGATTAATCAGCCCCAGCATTTT
many,TRBJ2-1,TRBD2,TRBV6-5,CASSPPTSGLYNEQFF,TGTGCCAGCAGTCCCCCGACTAGCGGGCTGTACAATGAGCAGTTCTTC
.,TRBJ2-2,TRBD2,TRBV20-1,CSASGLAGVVGELFF,TGCAGTGCTAGCGGACTAGCGGGAGTCGTGGGGGAGCTGTTTTTT
.,TRBJ2-5,TRBD1,TRBV6-6,CASRTGGGGETQYF,TGTGCCAGCAGGACAGGGGGCGGAGGAGAGACCCAGTACTTC
.,TRBJ2-7,TRBD1,TRBV11-2,CASSRTGQIGCEEYF,TGTGCCAGCAGTCGTACGGGACAGATAGGTTGCGAGGAGTACTTC
.,TRBJ1-2,.,TRBV28,CASRPAQGGGYTF,TGTGCCAGCAGGCCTGCACAGGGTGGTGGCTACACCTTC
.,TRBJ2-3,.,TRBV11-2,CANSLVSVGSTDTQYF,TGTGCCAACAGTTTAGTTTCAGTGGGGAGCACAGATACGCAGTATTTT
many,TRBJ2-1,.,TRBV4-2,CASSQAPVNEQFF,TGTGCCAGCAGCCAAGCCCCGGTGAATGAGCAGTTCTTC
.,TRBJ2-7,.,TRBV11-2,CASSLETSREQHF,TGTGCCAGCAGTTTAGAAACTTCTCGGGAGCAGCATTTC
few,TRBJ2-1,TRBD1,TRBV24-1,CATSDPERDRGYNEQFF,TGTGCCACCAGTGACCCCGAGAGGGACAGGGGATACAATGAGCAGTTCTTC
.,TRBJ1-1,.,TRBV11-2,CASSEGLPIRASF,TGTGCAAGCAGCGAGGGACTCCCGATAAGAGCTTCCTTT
.,TRBJ2-2,TRBD2,TRBV6-5,CATARGTSSNTGELFF,TGTGCCACCGCAAGAGGGACTAGTTCGAACACCGGGGAGCTGTTTTTT